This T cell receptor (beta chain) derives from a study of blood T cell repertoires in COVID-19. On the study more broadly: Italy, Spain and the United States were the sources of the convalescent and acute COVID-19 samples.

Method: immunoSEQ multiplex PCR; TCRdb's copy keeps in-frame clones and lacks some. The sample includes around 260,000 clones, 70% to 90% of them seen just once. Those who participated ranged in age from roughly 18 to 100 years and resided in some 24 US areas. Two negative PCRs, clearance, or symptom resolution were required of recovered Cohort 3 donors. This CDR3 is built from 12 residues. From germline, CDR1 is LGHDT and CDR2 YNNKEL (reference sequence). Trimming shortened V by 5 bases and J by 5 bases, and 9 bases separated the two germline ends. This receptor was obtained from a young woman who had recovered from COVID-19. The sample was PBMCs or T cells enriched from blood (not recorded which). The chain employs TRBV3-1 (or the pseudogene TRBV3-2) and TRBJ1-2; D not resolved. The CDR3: CASSEMAYGYTF. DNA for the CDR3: TGTGCCAGCAGCGAAATGGCTTATGGCTACACCTTC.